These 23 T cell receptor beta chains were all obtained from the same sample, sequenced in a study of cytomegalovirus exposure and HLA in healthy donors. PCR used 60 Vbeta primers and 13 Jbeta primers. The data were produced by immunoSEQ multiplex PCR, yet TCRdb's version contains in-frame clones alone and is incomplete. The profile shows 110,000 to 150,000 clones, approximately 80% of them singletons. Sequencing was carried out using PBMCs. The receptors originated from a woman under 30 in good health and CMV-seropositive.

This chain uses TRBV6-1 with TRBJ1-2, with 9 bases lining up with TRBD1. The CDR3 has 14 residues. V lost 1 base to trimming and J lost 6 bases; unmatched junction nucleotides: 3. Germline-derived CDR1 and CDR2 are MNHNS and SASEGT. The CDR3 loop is CASSEEGTGHGYTF. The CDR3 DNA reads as TGTGCCAGCAGTGAAGAAGGGACAGGGCATGGCTACACCTTC.

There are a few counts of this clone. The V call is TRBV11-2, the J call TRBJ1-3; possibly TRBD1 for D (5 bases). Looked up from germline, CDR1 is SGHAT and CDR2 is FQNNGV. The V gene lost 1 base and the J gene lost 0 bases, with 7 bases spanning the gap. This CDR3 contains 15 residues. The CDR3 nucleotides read TGTGCCAGCAGCTTAGCAGGGTACTCTGGAAACACCATATATTTT. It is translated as CASSLAGYSGNTIYF.

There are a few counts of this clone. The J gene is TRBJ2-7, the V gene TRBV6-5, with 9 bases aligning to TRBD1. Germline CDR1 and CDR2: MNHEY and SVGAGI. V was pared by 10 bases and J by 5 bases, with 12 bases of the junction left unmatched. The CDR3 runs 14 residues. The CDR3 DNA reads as TGTGCCACCCCCTTGGGACAGGGTGACAACGAGCAGTACTTC. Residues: CATPLGQGDNEQYF.

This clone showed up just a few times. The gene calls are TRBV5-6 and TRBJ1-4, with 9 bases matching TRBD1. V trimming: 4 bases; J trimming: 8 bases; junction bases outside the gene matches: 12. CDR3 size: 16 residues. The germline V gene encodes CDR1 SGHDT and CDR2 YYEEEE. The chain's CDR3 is CASSHRTGAVGEKLFF. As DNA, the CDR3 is TGTGCCAGCAGCCATCGGACAGGGGCGGTCGGCGAAAAACTGTTTTTT.

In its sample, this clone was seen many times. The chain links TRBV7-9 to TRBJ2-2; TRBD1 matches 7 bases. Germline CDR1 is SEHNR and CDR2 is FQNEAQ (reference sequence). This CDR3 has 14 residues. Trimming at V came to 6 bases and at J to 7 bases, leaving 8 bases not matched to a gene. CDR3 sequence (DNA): TGTGCCAGCAGTGGCGACAGGGCGGACGGGGAGCTGTTTTTT. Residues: CASSGDRADGELFF.

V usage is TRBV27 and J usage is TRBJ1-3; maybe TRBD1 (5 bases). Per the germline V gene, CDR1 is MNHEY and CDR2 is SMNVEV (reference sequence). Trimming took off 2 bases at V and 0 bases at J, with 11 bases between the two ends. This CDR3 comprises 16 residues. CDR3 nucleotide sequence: TGTGCCAGCAGTTTAGCGGGACCGAGCTCTGGAAACACCATATATTTT. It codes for CASSLAGPSSGNTIYF.

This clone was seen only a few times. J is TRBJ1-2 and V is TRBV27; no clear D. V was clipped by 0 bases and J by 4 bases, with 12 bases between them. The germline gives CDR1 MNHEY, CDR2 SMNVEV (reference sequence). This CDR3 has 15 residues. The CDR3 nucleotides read TGTGCCAGCAGTTTATCTCCCAATCGGGGCTATGGCTACACCTTC. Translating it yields CASSLSPNRGYGYTF.

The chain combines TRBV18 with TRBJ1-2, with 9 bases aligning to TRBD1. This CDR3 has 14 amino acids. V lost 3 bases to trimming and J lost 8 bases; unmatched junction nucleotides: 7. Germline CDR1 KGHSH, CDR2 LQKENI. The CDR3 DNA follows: TGTGCCAGCTCACCTCCGGGACAGGGAAGAGGCTACACCTTC. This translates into CASSPPGQGRGYTF.

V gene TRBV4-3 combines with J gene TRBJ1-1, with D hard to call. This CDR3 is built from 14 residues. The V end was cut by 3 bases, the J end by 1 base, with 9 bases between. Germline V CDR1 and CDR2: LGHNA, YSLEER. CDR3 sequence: CASSQVHQNTEAFF. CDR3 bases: TGCGCCAGCAGCCAGGTACACCAGAACACTGAAGCTTTCTTT.

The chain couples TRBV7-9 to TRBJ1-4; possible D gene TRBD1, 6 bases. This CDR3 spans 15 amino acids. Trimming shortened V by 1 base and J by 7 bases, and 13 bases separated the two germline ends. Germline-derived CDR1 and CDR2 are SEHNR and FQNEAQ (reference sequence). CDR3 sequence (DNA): TGTGCCAGCAGCTTAGAAGGGACATTAGCTGAAAAACTGTTTTTT. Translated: CASSLEGTLAEKLFF.

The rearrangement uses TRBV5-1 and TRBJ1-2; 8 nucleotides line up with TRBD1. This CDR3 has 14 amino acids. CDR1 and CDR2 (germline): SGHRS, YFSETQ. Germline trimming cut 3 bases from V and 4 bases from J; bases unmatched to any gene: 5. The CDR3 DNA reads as TGCGCCAGCAGCTCAGGACAGGGAACCTATGGCTACACCTTC. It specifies CASSSGQGTYGYTF.

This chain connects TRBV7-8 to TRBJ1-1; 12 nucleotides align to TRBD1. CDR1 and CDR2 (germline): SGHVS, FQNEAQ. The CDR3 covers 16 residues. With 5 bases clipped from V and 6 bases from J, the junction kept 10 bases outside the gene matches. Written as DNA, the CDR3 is TGTGCCAGCAGCCTTGGACGGGGACAGGGGGCATCTGAAGCTTTCTTT. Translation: CASSLGRGQGASEAFF.

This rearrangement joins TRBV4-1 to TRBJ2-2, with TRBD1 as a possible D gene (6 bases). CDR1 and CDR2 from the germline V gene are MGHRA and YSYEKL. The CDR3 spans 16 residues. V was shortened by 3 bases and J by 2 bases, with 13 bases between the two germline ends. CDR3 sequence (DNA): TGCGCCAGCAGCCAGGCCGACAGGATAAACACCGGGGAGCTGTTTTTT. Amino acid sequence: CASSQADRINTGELFF.

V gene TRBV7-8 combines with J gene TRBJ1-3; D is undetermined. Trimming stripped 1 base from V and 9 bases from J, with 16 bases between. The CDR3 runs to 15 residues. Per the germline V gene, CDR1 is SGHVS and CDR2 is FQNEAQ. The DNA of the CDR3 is TGTGCCAGCAGCTTAGGGGCTGGTTCCGGGAGCACCATATATTTT. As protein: CASSLGAGSGSTIYF.

The CDR3 spells CASSSNRAYEQYF. The CDR3 DNA sequence: TGTGCCAGCAGCTCAAACAGGGCCTACGAGCAGTACTTC. V and J are TRBV7-2 and TRBJ2-7, with TRBD1 as a possible D gene (6 bases). The V gene lost 4 bases and the J gene lost 2 bases, with 9 bases spanning the gap. The CDR3 consists of 13 residues. Germline CDR1 is SGHTA and CDR2 is FQGNSA.

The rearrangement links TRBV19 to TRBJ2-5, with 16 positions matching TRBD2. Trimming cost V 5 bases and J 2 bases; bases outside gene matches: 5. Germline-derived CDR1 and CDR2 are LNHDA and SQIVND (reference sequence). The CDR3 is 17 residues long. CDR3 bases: TGTGCCAGTAGTCCGGGACTAGCGGGGGGGCTTCAAGAGACCCAGTACTTC. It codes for CASSPGLAGGLQETQYF.

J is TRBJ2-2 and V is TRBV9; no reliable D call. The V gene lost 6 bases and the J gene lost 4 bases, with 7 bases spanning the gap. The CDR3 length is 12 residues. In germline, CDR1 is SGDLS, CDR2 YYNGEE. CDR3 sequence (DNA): TGTGCCAGCAAGACTCCCACCGGGGAGCTGTTTTTT. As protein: CASKTPTGELFF.

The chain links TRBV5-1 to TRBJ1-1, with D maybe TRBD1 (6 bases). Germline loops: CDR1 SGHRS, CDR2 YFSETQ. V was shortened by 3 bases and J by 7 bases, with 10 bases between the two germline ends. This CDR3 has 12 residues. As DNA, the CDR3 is TGCGCCAGCAGCTCGAGGGGGTTTGAAGCTTTCTTT. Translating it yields CASSSRGFEAFF.

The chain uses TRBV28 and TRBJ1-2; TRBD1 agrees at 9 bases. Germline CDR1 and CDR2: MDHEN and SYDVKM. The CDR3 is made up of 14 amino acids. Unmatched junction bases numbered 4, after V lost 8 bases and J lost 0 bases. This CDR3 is CASPGQGSNYGYTF. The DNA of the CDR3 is TGTGCCAGCCCCGGACAGGGGTCTAACTATGGCTACACCTTC.

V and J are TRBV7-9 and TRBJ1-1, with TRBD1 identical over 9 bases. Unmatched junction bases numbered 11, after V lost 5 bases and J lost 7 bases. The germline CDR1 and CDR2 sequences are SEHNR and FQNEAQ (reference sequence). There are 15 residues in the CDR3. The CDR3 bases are TGTGCCAGCAGCGCGTCCGGGACAGGGACCGATGAAGCTTTCTTT. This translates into CASSASGTGTDEAFF. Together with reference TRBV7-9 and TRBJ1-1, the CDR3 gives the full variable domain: DTGVSQNPRHKITKRGQNVTFRCDPISEHNRLYWYRQTLGQGPEFLTYFQNEAQLEKSRLLSDRFSAERPKGSFSTLEIQRTEQGDSAMYLCASSASGTGTDEAFFGQGTRLTVV.

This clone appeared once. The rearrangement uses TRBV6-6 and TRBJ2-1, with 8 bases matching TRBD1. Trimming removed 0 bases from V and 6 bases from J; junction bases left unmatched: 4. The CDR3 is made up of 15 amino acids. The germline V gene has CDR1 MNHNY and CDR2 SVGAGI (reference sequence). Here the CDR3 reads CASSYSTGGRNEQFF. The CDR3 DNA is TGTGCCAGCAGTTACTCCACAGGGGGACGCAATGAGCAGTTCTTC.

The CDR3 sequence: CASSLAGQGAAGELFF. DNA of the CDR3: TGCGCCAGCAGCTTGGCGGGACAGGGGGCGGCCGGGGAGCTGTTTTTT. The chain carries TRBV5-1 and TRBJ2-2, with 12 bases fitting TRBD1. Germline values: CDR1 SGHRS, CDR2 YFSETQ. This CDR3 spans 16 amino acids. After removal of 0 bases from V and 6 bases from J, the junction contained 3 bases not matched to a gene.

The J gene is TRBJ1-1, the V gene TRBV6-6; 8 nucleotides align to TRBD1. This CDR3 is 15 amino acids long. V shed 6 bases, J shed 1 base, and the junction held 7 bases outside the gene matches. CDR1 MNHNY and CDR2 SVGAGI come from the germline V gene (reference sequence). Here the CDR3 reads CASSQPQGANTEAFF. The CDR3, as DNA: TGTGCCAGCAGCCAACCCCAGGGGGCGAACACTGAAGCTTTCTTT.